The 17 T cell receptor beta chains given below trace back to one sample, sequenced in a study of blood T cell repertoires in COVID-19. Profiled with immunoSEQ multiplex PCR; TCRdb holds only in-frame clones, not every one. This table has 100,000 to 150,000 clones, almost 90% appearing once. Material for sequencing was peripheral blood. These receptors were collected from a woman aged 60-75 years with COVID-19, enrolled during active disease.

The chain has TRBV5-1 and TRBJ2-7, with D uncertain. Trimming removed 4 bases at V and 3 bases at J, with 11 bases between. The CDR3 spans 13 residues. Germline CDR1 reads SGHRS; CDR2 reads YFSETQ. The CDR3 is CASSPYPSYEQYF. For the CDR3, the DNA is TGCGCCAGCAGCCCATACCCTAGCTACGAGCAGTACTTC.

CDR3 DNA sequence: TGCGCCAGCAGCTTCTCCGGGACAGGGGGTGCAAACACCATATATTTT. Translation: CASSFSGTGGANTIYF. This chain links TRBV5-1 with TRBJ1-3, with 11 bases that match TRBD1. The V gene's germline CDR1 is SGHRS and CDR2 YFSETQ. The CDR3 has 16 residues. The V and J ends lost 2 bases and 6 bases, in that order; junction bases with no gene match: 7.

This clone appeared a single time. The chain recombines TRBV6-2 or TRBV6-3 with TRBJ1-2; 9 bases fit TRBD1. Germline values: CDR1 MNHEY, CDR2 SVGEGT. This CDR3 has 14 amino acids. The junction had 5 bases not matched to a gene; V was cut back by 5 bases and J by 4 bases. The CDR3 DNA reads as TGTGCCAGCAGTCGTGGACAGGGGAGCTATGGCTACACCTTC. It yields the protein CASSRGQGSYGYTF.

This chain joins TRBV4-2 and TRBJ2-3; TRBD2 matches at 9 bases. The germline CDR1 and CDR2 sequences are LGHNA and YNFKEQ. V was pared by 0 bases and J by 5 bases, with 9 bases of the junction left unmatched. The CDR3 consists of 17 residues. CDR3 region: CASSQESGGGAGDTQYF. In DNA form, the CDR3 reads TGTGCCAGCAGCCAAGAATCGGGCGGGGGGGCCGGAGATACGCAGTATTTT.

The CDR3 nucleotides read TGTGCCAGCAGCTCCCCCGGGACAGCAGTTATGAACACTGAAGCTTTCTTT. Translation gives CASSSPGTAVMNTEAFF. The chain combines TRBV7-3 with TRBJ1-1; 7 positions agree with TRBD1. The length of the CDR3 is 17 residues. The germline V gene has CDR1 SGHTA and CDR2 FQGTGA. V shed 4 bases, J shed 0 bases, and the junction held 11 bases outside the gene matches. Filled out from reference TRBV7-3 and TRBJ1-1, the complete variable domain reads GAGVSQTPSNKVTEKGKYVELRCDPISGHTALYWYRQSLGQGPEFLIYFQGTGAADDSGLPNDRFFAVRPEGSVSTLKIQRTERGDSAVYLCASSSPGTAVMNTEAFFGQGTRLTVV.

The chain couples TRBV5-4 to TRBJ2-1; 11 bases are a match to TRBD2. The germline V gene has CDR1 SGHNT and CDR2 YYREEE (reference sequence). This CDR3 comprises 15 residues. V trimming: 1 base; J trimming: 10 bases; junction bases outside the gene matches: 7. The CDR3 sequence: CASSLYSGGVGEQFF. Written as DNA, the CDR3 is TGTGCCAGCAGCTTGTATAGCGGGGGGGTAGGAGAGCAGTTCTTC.

This chain uses TRBV3-1 (or the pseudogene TRBV3-2) with TRBJ2-5, with TRBD2 identical over 10 bases. CDR3 size: 17 residues. V lost 0 bases and J lost 3; bases outside the gene matches: 7. The germline V gene has CDR1 LGHDT and CDR2 YNNKEL (reference sequence). The CDR3 reads CASSQDLGLAGEETQYF. DNA for the CDR3: TGTGCCAGCAGCCAAGATTTGGGGCTAGCGGGGGAAGAGACCCAGTACTTC.

The CDR3: CAWSQWGSTYGYTF. The CDR3 bases are TGTGCCTGGAGTCAGTGGGGCAGCACCTATGGCTACACCTTC. This chain joins TRBV30 and TRBJ1-2, with D possibly matching TRBD1 (5 bases). CDR1 is GTSNPN and CDR2 is SVGIG in the germline V gene (reference sequence). The CDR3 loop spans 14 amino acids. Trimming took off 2 bases at V and 4 bases at J, with 14 bases between the two ends.

This clone was found once. The chain uses TRBV7-2 and TRBJ2-7; D possibly corresponds to TRBD1 (7 bases). The CDR3 contains 15 residues. Trimming took 2 bases from V and 2 from J, leaving 13 bases between them. Germline loops: CDR1 SGHTA, CDR2 FQGNSA. CDR3 sequence reads: CASSLQGGNAYEQYF. The CDR3 DNA reads TGTGCCAGCAGCTTACAGGGGGGAAATGCCTACGAGCAGTACTTC.

The V call is TRBV4-3, the J call TRBJ2-6; no clear D. Per the germline V gene, CDR1 is LGHNA and CDR2 is YSLEER. Deletions cut 4 bases from V and 0 bases from J, with 16 bases between. This CDR3 comprises 18 residues. CDR3 nucleotides: TGCGCCAGCAGCCGGGCCGGCAATCGTGTCTCTGGGGCCAACGTCCTGACTTTC. Its protein is CASSRAGNRVSGANVLTF.

This clone has just one count. This sequence joins TRBV13 and TRBJ2-3; TRBD2 aligns across 7 bases. The length of the CDR3 is 18 residues. Germline values: CDR1 PRHDT, CDR2 FYEKMQ (reference sequence). Unmatched junction bases numbered 18, after V lost 6 bases and J lost 3 bases. CDR3 amino acids: CASSGRARLAVRTDTQYF. The CDR3 DNA follows: TGTGCCAGCAGTGGTCGGGCCAGACTAGCAGTAAGGACAGATACGCAGTATTTT.

To note about this clone: One end of the junction is discordant with germline, which a read error may explain. V and J are TRBV5-1 and TRBJ2-5; D may correspond to TRBD1 or TRBD2 (6 bases each). The germline CDR1 and CDR2 sequences are SGHRS and YFSETQ. The CDR3 totals 14 residues. This CDR3 is CASNLGGAGETQYF. The CDR3 nucleotides are TGCGCCAGCAACTTGGGGGGCGCGGGGGAGACCCAGTACTTC. Supplemented by reference TRBV5-1 and TRBJ2-5, the full variable domain reads KAGVTQTPRYLIKTRGQQVTLSCSPISGHRSVSWYQQTPGQGLQFLFEYFSETQRNKGNFPGRFSGRQFSNSRSEMNVSTLELGDSALYLCASNLGGAGETQYFGPGTRLLVL.

This rearrangement joins TRBV5-4 to TRBJ1-1; TRBD1 agrees at 10 bases. Unmatched junction bases numbered 4, after V lost 5 bases and J lost 0 bases. This CDR3 comprises 15 residues. Germline assignment: CDR1 SGHNT and CDR2 YYREEE (reference sequence). The DNA for the CDR3 is TGTGCCAGCAGGGGACAGGGGTCCCTGAACACTGAAGCTTTCTTT. It is translated as CASRGQGSLNTEAFF.

The chain has TRBV7-9 and TRBJ2-5, with unresolved D. The length of the CDR3 is 15 residues. Germline V CDR1 and CDR2: SEHNR, FQNEAQ (reference sequence). Between the trimmed V and J ends, which lost 1 base and 0 bases, there was a span of 9 bases. In DNA, the CDR3 is TGTGCCAGCAGCTTAGTCTTGACTTACCAAGAGACCCAGTACTTC. Amino acids: CASSLVLTYQETQYF.

This clone showed up just a few times. The chain is built from TRBV5-6 and TRBJ1-3, with no clear D. Trimming removed 4 bases from V and 3 bases from J, with 17 bases in between. Germline-derived CDR1 and CDR2 are SGHDT and YYEEEE. The CDR3 length is 16 residues. The CDR3 is CASSLLEGAVGNTIYF. As DNA, the CDR3 is TGTGCCAGCAGCCTCCTCGAGGGCGCCGTTGGAAACACCATATATTTT.

The chain uses TRBV29-1 and TRBJ2-3, with 7 positions matching TRBD2. Germline CDR1 SQVTM, CDR2 ANQGSEA. J gave up 7 bases and V 6 bases, and 13 bases lay outside the gene matches. CDR3 size: 14 residues. This chain's CDR3 is CSVETSRGSNTQYF. The CDR3 bases are TGCAGCGTGGAGACTAGCCGGGGGTCGAATACGCAGTATTTT.

The genes are TRBV19 and TRBJ2-1, with 12 positions matching TRBD1. Germline-derived CDR1 and CDR2 are LNHDA and SQIVND (reference sequence). J lost 0 bases, V lost 8 bases, and 8 bases had no gene match. The CDR3 spans 17 residues. The CDR3 DNA reads as TGTGCCAGTGGGGACAGGGGGCGATTTAGCTCCTACAATGAGCAGTTCTTC. Protein: CASGDRGRFSSYNEQFF.